This TCR beta chain was captured by sequencing in a study of T cell responses to AZD1222 COVID-19 vaccine (dated by TCRdb to the early 2020s). A note on the overall study: A total of around 240 trial participants underwent TCR sequencing, of whom 200 to 220 had received two doses of AZD1222 and some 25 had received two doses of the MenACWY control vaccine. Trial participants were enrolled by age into subgroups of 18-55, 56-69 and 70-plus years, and roughly 150, 30 and 60 TCR-sequenced participants, respectively, were included in these subgroups. What the study reported, not specific to this receptor: CD4 TCRs associated with the vaccine covered the entire spike protein, and the dominant responses were in regions 160-218 and 743-854. Participants were mostly white British and included more females than males, and it was suggested by the authors that clonal diversity may have been underestimated. Reportedly, almost half of the unique spike-specific TCRs recognized epitopes lying outside the regions that are mutated in the B.1.351 and B.1.1.7 variants. The 56-69-year group was small, and its depth increase did not reach significance, likely because of low power. Conclusions about previously exposed vaccinees are limited, since just 5 to 7 AZD1222 recipients were seropositive for SARS-CoV-2 at baseline. Because no day 14 peak-response samples were available, repertoires were characterized only after the peak T cell response. Spike-specific TCR breadth and depth rose significantly after two AZD1222 doses compared with day 0 and with MenACWY recipients.

Of note for this clone: What this receptor recognizes is not known. No quality values exist for individual bases; no much larger clone is one base distant.

In the paper's terms, the time point label means: baseline before first vaccination. Explained via the paper, the treatment or condition label denotes: meningococcal conjugate vaccine given as trial control. The vaccinee samples were drawn from two UK trials, COV001 and COV002, one of which was a single-blind randomized controlled phase 2/3 trial testing AZD1222 (ChAdOx1 nCoV-19) in healthy adults. For TCRbeta chain sequencing, PBMC samples were collected from trial participants at day 0 and at day 28 after the second dose. Measured from the cysteine to the phenylalanine, the CDR3 is 14 residues long. This entry keeps only the CDR3 DNA: 42 bases, framed from base 1. The germline V gene (reference sequence) specifies DFQATT as CDR1 and SNEGSKA as CDR2. V gives up 3 bases and J gives up 9 bases, and the segment between their germline ends measures 20 bases. The CDR3 regions of human TCRbeta chains were analyzed by immunosequencing. From the authors' description of their analysis: Repertoire TCRs were checked for matches against a reference library of SARS-CoV-2-specific TCRs that had been generated using the MIRA antigen-specificity platform. Breadth meant the fraction of unique TCRs that were SARS-CoV-2-associated, whereas depth meant the fraction of total T cells that were SARS-CoV-2-associated. Using the MIRA data, every spike-specific TCR was mapped to the spike region that the TCR reacted to and assigned to either a CD4 or a CD8 class. Log10-transformed breadth and depth values were compared by one-way ANOVA with Sidak's multiple comparisons tests. Here the immuneACCESS table is served through TCRdb, limited to in-frame sequences with V and J called. Missing clones are a known gap in these copies; in checked studies unresolved V genes cover under half, and the rest lacks a known reason. The V and J calls and clone size come from that table; D and trimming were worked out from the DNA. The sample has 150,000 to 200,000 clones on record, 80% to 90% of them singletons. Of the sample, 2.5% to 3% falls within the top ten clones.

This clonotype originated in an adult in good health. The material sequenced was peripheral blood, taken on day 0 of MenACWY control vaccination. The chain was built from TRBV20-1 and TRBJ1-2, with TRBD1 as a weak D call on 6 bases. The CDR3 protein: CSASTGGGAESYTF. In nucleotide form, the sequence is TGCAGTGCTAGTACCGGGGGGGGCGCAGAAAGCTACACCTTC.